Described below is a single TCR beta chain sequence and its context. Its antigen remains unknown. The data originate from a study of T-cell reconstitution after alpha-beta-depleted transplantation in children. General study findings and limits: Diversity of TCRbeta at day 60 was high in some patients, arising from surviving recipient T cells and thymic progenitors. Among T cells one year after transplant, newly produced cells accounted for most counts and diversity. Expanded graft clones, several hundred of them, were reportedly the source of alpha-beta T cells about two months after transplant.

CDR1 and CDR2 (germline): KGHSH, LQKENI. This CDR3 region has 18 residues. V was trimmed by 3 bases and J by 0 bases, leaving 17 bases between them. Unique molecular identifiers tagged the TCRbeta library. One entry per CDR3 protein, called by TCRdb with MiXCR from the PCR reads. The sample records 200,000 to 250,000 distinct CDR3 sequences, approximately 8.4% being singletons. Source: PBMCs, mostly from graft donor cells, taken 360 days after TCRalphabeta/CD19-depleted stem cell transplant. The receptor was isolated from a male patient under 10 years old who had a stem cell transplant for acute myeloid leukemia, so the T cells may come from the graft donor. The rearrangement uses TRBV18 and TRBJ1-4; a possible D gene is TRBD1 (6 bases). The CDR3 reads CASSPYEQGPATNEKLFF. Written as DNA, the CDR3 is TGTGCCAGCTCACCGTATGAACAGGGCCCTGCAACTAATGAAAAACTGTTTTTT.